What follows is one T cell receptor (beta chain) and its context. A single count supports this clone. Its specific antigen is unknown. Within one base of it there is no much larger clone, and no base qualities were kept. The V end loses 0 bases and the J end loses 0 bases, and a stretch of 9 bases separates them. From the germline V gene (reference sequence), CDR1 is SGHNT and CDR2 is YYREEE. The CDR3, cysteine through phenylalanine, is 15 amino acids long. CDR3 DNA is the only sequence kept; it has 45 bases, read in frame from the first base. Patients with a history of autoimmune disease or receiving systemic immunosuppression were excluded from the trial. Peripheral blood for TCR sequencing was collected from all dose cohorts at baseline, on cycle 4 day 1, and on cycle 7 day 1. The samples were drawn from a first-in-human, open-label, multicenter phase I dose-escalation trial of ivuxolimab. Adults with locally advanced or metastatic melanoma, renal cell, hepatocellular, or head and neck squamous cell carcinoma were enrolled in the trial. CD4+ and CD8+ T cells were sorted separately from peripheral blood before TCR sequencing.

Genomic DNA was isolated from the sorted cells so that the TCRbeta CDR3 region could be sequenced. TCRbeta CDR3 regions were sequenced using the immunoSEQ Assay. This immuneACCESS table, as held by TCRdb, lists in-frame sequences with V and J called but not all clones. Of the missing ones, under half trace to an unresolved V gene in checked studies; the others have no known cause. This sample is represented by some 110,000 clones; less than 95% of them were singletons. The ten top clones hold 0.7% to 0.85% of the sample. The record originates from a study of OX40 agonist ivuxolimab in advanced cancers. Concerning the study at large: The costimulatory receptor OX40 (CD134) was targeted by ivuxolimab, a fully human IgG2 agonistic monoclonal antibody. Intravenous ivuxolimab was administered to patients every 2 weeks at six dose levels: 0.01, 0.1, 0.3, 1.5, 3 and 10 mg/kg. Of the approximately 54 patients in dose escalation, 19 had hepatocellular carcinoma, around 15 had melanoma, 9 had renal cell carcinoma and 9 had head and neck cancer. In the dose-escalation cohort, 70% to 90% of patients were male, and the mean age was roughly 60 years with a range of roughly 20 to 79. Patients were allowed to have had prior anti-PD-1, anti-PD-L1 or anti-CTLA-4 therapy, and roughly 40% of the dose-escalation patients had previously received checkpoint inhibitors. Partial responses occurred in three dose-escalation patients: two with cutaneous melanoma and one with hepatocellular carcinoma. The point of sequencing TCRbeta in the periphery was to test whether ivuxolimab changed TCR sequence diversity and drove clonal T-cell expansion. The paper reports the monotherapy dose-escalation portion (N ≈ 50 patients) of the phase I ivuxolimab trial. General study outcomes and caveats: After ivuxolimab, CD8+ T cells had more expanded clones than CD4+ T cells on average. At doses of 0.1 to 3.0 mg/kg, clonal expansion of both CD4+ and CD8+ T cells in blood was seen between baseline and week 6. In partial responders in the 0.1-3.0 mg/kg groups, normalized peripheral clonal expansion was found to be among the lowest, especially among CD8+ T cells. Antigen specificity was not determined for the clonally expanded peripheral T cells. Low levels of normalized T-cell clonal expansion were also seen in some patients who did not respond.

Sequencing was performed on CD4+ or CD8+ T cells sorted from blood, taken in a trial of the OX40 agonist ivuxolimab. The sequence derives from an adult with an advanced solid tumor such as melanoma, head and neck, liver or kidney cancer. The chain employs TRBV5-4 and TRBJ2-5, and TRBD2 may be the D gene, going by 6 matching bases. Read as DNA, the sequence is TGTGCCAGCAGCTTGGACGGCGGGAACCAAGAGACCCAGTACTTC. It encodes CASSLDGGNQETQYF.